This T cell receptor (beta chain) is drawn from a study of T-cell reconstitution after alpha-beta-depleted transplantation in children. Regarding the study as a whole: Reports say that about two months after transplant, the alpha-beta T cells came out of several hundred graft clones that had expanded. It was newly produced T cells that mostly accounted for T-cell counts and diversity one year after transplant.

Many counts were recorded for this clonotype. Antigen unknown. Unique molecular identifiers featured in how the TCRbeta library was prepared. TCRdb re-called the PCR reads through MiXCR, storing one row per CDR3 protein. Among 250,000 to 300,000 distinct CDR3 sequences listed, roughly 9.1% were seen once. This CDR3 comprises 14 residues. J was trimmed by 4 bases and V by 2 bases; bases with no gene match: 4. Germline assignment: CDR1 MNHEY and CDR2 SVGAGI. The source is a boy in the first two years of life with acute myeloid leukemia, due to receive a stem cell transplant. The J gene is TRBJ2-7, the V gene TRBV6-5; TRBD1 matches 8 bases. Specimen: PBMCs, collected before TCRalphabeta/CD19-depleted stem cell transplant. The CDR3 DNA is TGTGCCAGCAGTTACCGACAGGGGATGTACGAGCAGTACTTC. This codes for CASSYRQGMYEQYF.